This TCR beta chain was identified in a study of blood T cell repertoires in COVID-19. The wider study: From T cells, B-cell-depleted T cells, or PBMCs came the material, which was cDNA or gDNA.

There are 13 residues in the CDR3. Germline lookup yields CDR1 SGHTA and CDR2 FQGNSA. V was cut by 5 bases and J by 1 base, with 8 bases left in between. Study processing details: Amplified reference gene primers provided the basis for estimating nucleated cell counts. Clones were sequenced by immunoSEQ multiplex PCR, and TCRdb holds only the in-frame ones, with some missing. That table is the source of V, J and clone size, and D and trimming were worked out from the DNA. The profile shows tens of thousands of clones, about 89% of them singletons. The receptor comes from a man aged 60-69 years with active or convalescent COVID-19. Sequenced input: peripheral blood. The chain joins TRBV7-2 to TRBJ1-1; D is undetermined. CDR3: CASSLRQNTEAFF. In DNA form, the CDR3 reads TGTGCCAGCAGCCTAAGACAGAACACTGAAGCTTTCTTT.